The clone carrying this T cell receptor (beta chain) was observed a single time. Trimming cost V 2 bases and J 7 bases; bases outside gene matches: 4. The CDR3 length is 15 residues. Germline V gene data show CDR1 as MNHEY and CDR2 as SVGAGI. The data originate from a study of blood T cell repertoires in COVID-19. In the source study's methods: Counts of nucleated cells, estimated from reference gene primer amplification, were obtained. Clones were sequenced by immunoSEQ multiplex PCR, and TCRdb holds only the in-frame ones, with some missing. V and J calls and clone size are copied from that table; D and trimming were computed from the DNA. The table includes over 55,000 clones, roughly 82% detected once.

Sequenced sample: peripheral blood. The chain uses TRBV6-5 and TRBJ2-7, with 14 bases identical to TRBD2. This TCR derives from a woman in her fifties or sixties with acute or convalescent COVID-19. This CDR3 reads CASSYGTSGGWEQYF. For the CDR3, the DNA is TGTGCCAGCAGTTACGGGACTAGCGGGGGATGGGAGCAGTACTTC.